This TCR beta chain stems from a study of OX40 agonist ivuxolimab in advanced cancers. Study summary: Of mixed ages from about 23 to 79 and averaging approximately 60 years, the group was over 80% male. Findings and caveats of the study: Nonresponders included some who also had low normalized T-cell clonal expansion. Determination of antigen specificity was not performed for the expanded peripheral T cells.

Data came from immunoSEQ multiplex PCR; TCRdb stores just in-frame clones and leaves some out. The repertoire holds around 64,000 clones, roughly 80% seen once, with roughly 5.2% in the top ten. In germline, CDR1 is MRHNA, CDR2 SNTAGT. Trimming at V came to 7 bases and at J to 4 bases, leaving 8 bases not matched to a gene. The CDR3 has 15 residues. In its sample, this clone was seen once. The antigen is undetermined. The clonotype comes from an adult with an advanced solid tumor such as melanoma, head and neck, liver or kidney cancer. Sequenced here: CD4+ or CD8+ T cells sorted from blood, sampled in a trial of the OX40 agonist ivuxolimab. V usage is TRBV6-4 and J usage is TRBJ2-3, with 10 bases lining up with TRBD2. This CDR3 reads CASNGSGRAADTQYF. CDR3 in DNA: TGTGCCAGCAACGGAAGCGGGAGGGCCGCAGATACGCAGTATTTT.